A single sample is the source of the 6 T cell receptor beta chains below, sequenced in a study of T cells in Graves' hyperthyroidism and ophthalmopathy. RNA transcripts yielded amplified TCR beta CDR3 regions. An initial round of RT-PCR targeting the TCR CDR3 relied on the HTBI primer set. Via MiXCR, TCRdb re-called the multiplex PCR reads, giving one row per CDR3 protein. The sample gives about 380,000 distinct CDR3 sequences, less than 20% of which show up once; 40% to 45% is in the top ten. Specimen: blood. The receptors come from a man aged 18 to 29 with Graves' ophthalmopathy.

This clonotype occurred many times. This chain uses TRBV9 with TRBJ2-7; D is unclear. The CDR3 has 13 residues. Germline CDR1 reads SGDLS; CDR2 reads YYNGEE. Trimming shortened V by 4 bases and J by 4 bases, and 12 bases separated the two germline ends. CDR3 in DNA: TGTGCCAGCAGCTCTAAAACAGAATACGAGCAGTACTTC. It codes for CASSSKTEYEQYF.

This clonotype was recorded at least ten times. The chain recombines TRBV29-1 with TRBJ2-3; D is perhaps TRBD1 or TRBD2 (5 bases each). Deletions cut 1 base from V and 1 base from J, with 6 bases between. The CDR3 covers 13 residues. CDR1 is SQVTM and CDR2 is ANQGSEA in the germline V gene. The DNA for the CDR3 is TGCAGCGTTGAAGGAGGGGGCACAGATACGCAGTATTTT. Translating it yields CSVEGGGTDTQYF.

This chain joins TRBV28 and TRBJ2-2; 10 bases are shared with TRBD1. Looked up from germline, CDR1 is MDHEN and CDR2 is SYDVKM. The CDR3 covers 17 residues. Germline trimming cut 2 bases from V and 3 bases from J; bases unmatched to any gene: 6. CDR3 in amino acids: CASSLTPDRGDTGELFF. In DNA, the CDR3 is TGTGCCAGCAGTTTAACCCCGGACAGGGGGGACACCGGGGAGCTGTTTTTT.

V usage is TRBV25-1 and J usage is TRBJ2-4, with D possibly TRBD1 on 6 matching bases. CDR3 length: 16 amino acids. V lost 5 bases, J lost 6 bases, and 20 bases lay in between. In germline, CDR1 is MGHDK, CDR2 SYGVNS. Here the CDR3 DNA reads TGTGCCAGCAGTCCAAATAAACAGGGTTGGGGAAACATTCAGTACTTC. The encoded protein is CASSPNKQGWGNIQYF.

The sample holds a few counts of this clonotype. The genes are TRBV7-8 and TRBJ2-1; maybe TRBD1 (6 bases). V shed 5 bases and J shed 9 bases, with 20 bases lying between them. This CDR3 comprises 15 residues. Germline CDR1 SGHVS, CDR2 FQNEAQ. The CDR3 bases are TGTGCCAGCAGCCCTAGGACAAGGACAGATAGTGAGCAGTTCTTC. Protein product: CASSPRTRTDSEQFF.

This clonotype was counted at least ten times. This chain connects TRBV20-1 to TRBJ1-2; 9 bases are shared with TRBD1. The J segment lost 4 bases and the V segment lost 4 bases, leaving 7 bases of the junction unmatched. The CDR3 is 14 amino acids. Germline V gene sequence: CDR1 DFQATT, CDR2 SNEGSKA (reference sequence). Here the CDR3 DNA reads TGCAGTGCTACAACAGGGGGCAACAGCTATGGCTACACCTTC. This sequence encodes CSATTGGNSYGYTF.